This T cell receptor (beta chain) was observed in a study of T-cell memory formation after mild COVID-19. Germline CDR1 reads SGHVS; CDR2 reads FQNEAQ. Trimming took off 5 bases at V and 7 bases at J, with 11 bases between the two ends. The CDR3 is made up of 12 amino acids. MiXCR, applied by TCRdb to the 5' RACE reads, yields one record per CDR3 protein. The repertoire includes 350,000 to 450,000 distinct CDR3 sequences, around 19% of them detected once, and around 9.2% sits in the top ten. This clonotype was detected a few times. The TCR sequence derives from an adult woman who had mild COVID-19 (a few samples of this study predate the infection). Cell type and time point are not known. The sample consisted of PBMCs or a T cell subset sorted from them (not recorded which). This sequence joins TRBV7-8 and TRBJ1-1, with D tentatively TRBD1 (6 bases). The CDR3 here is CASSPGQSEAFF. CDR3 DNA: TGTGCCAGCAGCCCCGGACAGAGTGAAGCTTTCTTT.